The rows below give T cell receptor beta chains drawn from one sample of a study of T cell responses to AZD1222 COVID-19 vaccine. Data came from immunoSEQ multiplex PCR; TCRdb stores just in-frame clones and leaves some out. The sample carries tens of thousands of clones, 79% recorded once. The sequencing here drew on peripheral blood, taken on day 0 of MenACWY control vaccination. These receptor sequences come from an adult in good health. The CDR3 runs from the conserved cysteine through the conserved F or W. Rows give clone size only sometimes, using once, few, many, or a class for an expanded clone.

CDR3 protein: CSHTAGTNTEAFF; clone size: NA; V gene: TRBV29-1; J gene: TRBJ1-1
CDR3 protein: CASSLRQANTEAFF; clone size: once; V gene: TRBV7-2; J gene: TRBJ1-1
CDR3 protein: CASSPGTGAWQPQHF; clone size: few; V gene: TRBV6-5; J gene: TRBJ1-5
CDR3 protein: CASSVEETFGYGYTF; clone size: NA; V gene: TRBV9; J gene: TRBJ1-2
CDR3 protein: CATSSPSWGSGANVLTF; clone size: NA; V gene: TRBV15; J gene: TRBJ2-6
CDR3 protein: CASSQSTTNQPQHF; clone size: NA; V gene: TRBV7-8; J gene: TRBJ1-5
CDR3 protein: CASTPDRVGYTF; clone size: NA; V gene: TRBV12-3/TRBV12-4; J gene: TRBJ1-2
CDR3 protein: CASSVSGTGLYEQYF; clone size: NA; V gene: TRBV7-2; J gene: TRBJ2-7
CDR3 protein: CAWSTVTRTDTQYF; clone size: NA; V gene: TRBV30; J gene: TRBJ2-3
CDR3 protein: CATGTGYNEQFF; clone size: NA; V gene: TRBV10-3; J gene: TRBJ2-1
CDR3 protein: CASSFSIRAMGTEAFF; clone size: NA; V gene: TRBV5-1; J gene: TRBJ1-1
CDR3 protein: CASTTSTGTSGREQFF; clone size: medium-sized; V gene: TRBV19; J gene: TRBJ2-1
CDR3 protein: CATSEPRGGNQETQYF; clone size: NA; V gene: TRBV24-1; J gene: TRBJ2-5
CDR3 protein: CASAAWVDYGYTF; clone size: NA; V gene: TRBV6-5; J gene: TRBJ1-2
CDR3 protein: CASSLGSGANVLTF; clone size: NA; V gene: TRBV27; J gene: TRBJ2-6
CDR3 protein: CASSQEGEETQYF; clone size: NA; V gene: TRBV3-1/TRBV3-2; J gene: TRBJ2-5
CDR3 protein: CASSFQGNTEAFF; clone size: NA; V gene: TRBV12-3/TRBV12-4; J gene: TRBJ1-1
CDR3 protein: CASSPGTGSADEQYF; clone size: NA; V gene: TRBV18; J gene: TRBJ2-7
CDR3 protein: CASSFLTLGTDTQYF; clone size: NA; V gene: TRBV11-2; J gene: TRBJ2-3
CDR3 protein: CASSLPGAPSEAFF; clone size: NA; V gene: TRBV4-1; J gene: TRBJ1-1
CDR3 protein: CASTSWGGEIGADTQYF; clone size: NA; V gene: TRBV19; J gene: TRBJ2-3
CDR3 protein: CASSPQTGGGEKLFF; clone size: NA; V gene: TRBV11-2; J gene: TRBJ1-4
CDR3 protein: CASSPGPSIAQYF; clone size: NA; V gene: TRBV7-9; J gene: TRBJ2-3
CDR3 protein: CASRAVSNYGYTF; clone size: NA; V gene: TRBV2; J gene: TRBJ1-2
CDR3 protein: CASSPRGRAGELFF; clone size: NA; V gene: TRBV3-1/TRBV3-2; J gene: TRBJ2-2
CDR3 protein: CASSHPPGAREKLFF; clone size: NA; V gene: TRBV4-1; J gene: TRBJ1-4
CDR3 protein: CASSEAAGDTEAFF; clone size: NA; V gene: TRBV6-1; J gene: TRBJ1-1
CDR3 protein: CASSSNAREQYF; clone size: NA; V gene: TRBV6-5; J gene: TRBJ2-7
CDR3 protein: CASSLDRFSYEQYF; clone size: NA; V gene: TRBV18; J gene: TRBJ2-7
CDR3 protein: CASSLGAGELFF; clone size: NA; V gene: TRBV5-1; J gene: TRBJ2-2
CDR3 protein: CASSPSGTSGRSETQYF; clone size: NA; V gene: TRBV7-2; J gene: TRBJ2-5
CDR3 protein: CAWDRGTSNQPQHF; clone size: NA; V gene: TRBV30; J gene: TRBJ1-5